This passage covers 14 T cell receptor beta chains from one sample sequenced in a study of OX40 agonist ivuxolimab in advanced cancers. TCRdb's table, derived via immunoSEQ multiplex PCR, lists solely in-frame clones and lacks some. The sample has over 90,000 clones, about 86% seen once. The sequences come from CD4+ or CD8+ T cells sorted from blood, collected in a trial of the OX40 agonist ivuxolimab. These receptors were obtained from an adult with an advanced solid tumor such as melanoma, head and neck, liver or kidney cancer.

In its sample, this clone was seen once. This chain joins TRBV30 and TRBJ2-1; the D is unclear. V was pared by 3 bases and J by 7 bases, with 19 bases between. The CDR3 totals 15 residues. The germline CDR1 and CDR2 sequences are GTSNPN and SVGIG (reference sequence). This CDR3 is CAWSPVHSLGNEQFF. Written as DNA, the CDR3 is TGTGCCTGGAGCCCCGTCCACTCTCTGGGGAATGAGCAGTTCTTC.

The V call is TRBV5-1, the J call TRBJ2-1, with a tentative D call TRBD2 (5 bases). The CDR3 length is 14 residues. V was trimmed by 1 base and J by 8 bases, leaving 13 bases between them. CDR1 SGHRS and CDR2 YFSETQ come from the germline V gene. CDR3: CASSLTGNDYEQFF. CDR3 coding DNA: TGCGCCAGCAGCTTGACCGGGAATGACTATGAGCAGTTCTTC.

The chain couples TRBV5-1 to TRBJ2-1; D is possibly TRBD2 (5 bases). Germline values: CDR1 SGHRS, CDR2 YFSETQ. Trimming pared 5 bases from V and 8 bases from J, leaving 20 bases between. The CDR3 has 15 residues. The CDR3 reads CASRLGLAHYDEQFF. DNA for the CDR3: TGCGCCAGCAGACTTGGACTGGCCCATTACGATGAGCAGTTCTTC.

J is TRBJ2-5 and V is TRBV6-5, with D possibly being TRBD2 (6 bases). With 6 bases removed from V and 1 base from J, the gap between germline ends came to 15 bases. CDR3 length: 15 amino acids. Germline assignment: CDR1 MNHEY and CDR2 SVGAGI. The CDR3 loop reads CASSLLWDSQETQYF. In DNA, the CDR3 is TGTGCCAGCAGCCTCCTCTGGGACTCCCAAGAGACCCAGTACTTC.

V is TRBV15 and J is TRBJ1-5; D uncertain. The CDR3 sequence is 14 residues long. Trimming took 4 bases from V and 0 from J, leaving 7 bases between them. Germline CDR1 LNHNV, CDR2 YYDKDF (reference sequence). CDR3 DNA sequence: TGTGCCACCAGCACACTTTATAGCAATCAGCCCCAGCATTTT. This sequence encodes CATSTLYSNQPQHF.

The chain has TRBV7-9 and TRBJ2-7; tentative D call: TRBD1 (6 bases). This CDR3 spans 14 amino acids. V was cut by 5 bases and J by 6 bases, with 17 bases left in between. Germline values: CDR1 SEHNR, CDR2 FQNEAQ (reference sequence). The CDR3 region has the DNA TGTGCCAGCAGCCGAACCTCAGGGGCGTCCGAGCAGTACTTC. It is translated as CASSRTSGASEQYF. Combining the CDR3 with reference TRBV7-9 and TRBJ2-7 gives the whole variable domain DTGVSQNPRHKITKRGQNVTFRCDPISEHNRLYWYRQTLGQGPEFLTYFQNEAQLEKSRLLSDRFSAERPKGSFSTLEIQRTEQGDSAMYLCASSRTSGASEQYFGPGTRLTVT.

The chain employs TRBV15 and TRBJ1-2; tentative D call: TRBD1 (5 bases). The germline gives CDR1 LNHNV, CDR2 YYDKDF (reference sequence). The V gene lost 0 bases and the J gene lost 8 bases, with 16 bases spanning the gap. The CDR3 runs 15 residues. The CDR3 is CATSRDPGGGEGYTF. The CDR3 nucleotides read TGTGCCACCAGCAGAGATCCGGGAGGAGGGGAAGGCTACACCTTC.

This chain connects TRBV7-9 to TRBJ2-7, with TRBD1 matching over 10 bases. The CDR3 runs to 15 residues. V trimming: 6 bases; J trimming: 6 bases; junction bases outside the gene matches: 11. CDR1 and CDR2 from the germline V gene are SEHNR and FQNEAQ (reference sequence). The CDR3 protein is CASRQTGGWESEQYF. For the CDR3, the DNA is TGTGCCAGCAGGCAGACAGGGGGCTGGGAGAGCGAGCAGTACTTC.

The CDR3 loop is CASSLATRTDTQYF. CDR3 in DNA: TGTGCCAGCAGCTTAGCGACTCGCACAGATACGCAGTATTTT. This chain uses TRBV7-2 with TRBJ2-3; D remains unclear. CDR1 is SGHTA and CDR2 is FQGNSA in the germline V gene. This CDR3 has 14 amino acids. V was cut by 0 bases and J by 1 base, with 5 bases left in between. The complete variable domain, with remaining parts taken from reference TRBV7-2 and TRBJ2-3, reads GAGVSQSPSNKVTEKGKDVELRCDPISGHTALYWYRQSLGQGLEFLIYFQGNSAPDKSGLPSDRFSAERTGGSVSTLTIQRTQQEDSAVYLCASSLATRTDTQYFGPGTRLTVL.

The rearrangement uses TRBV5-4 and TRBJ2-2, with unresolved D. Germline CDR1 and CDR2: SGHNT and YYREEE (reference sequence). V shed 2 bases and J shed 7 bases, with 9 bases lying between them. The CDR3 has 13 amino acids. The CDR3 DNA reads TGTGCCAGCAGCTTTGGCGGACGCGGGGAGCTGTTTTTT. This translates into CASSFGGRGELFF.

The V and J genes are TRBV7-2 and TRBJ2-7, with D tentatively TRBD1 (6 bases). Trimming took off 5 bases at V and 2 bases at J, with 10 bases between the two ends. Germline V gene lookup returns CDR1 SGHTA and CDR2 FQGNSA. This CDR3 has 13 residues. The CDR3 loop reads CASSRDIAYEQYF. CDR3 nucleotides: TGTGCCAGCAGCCGGGACATAGCCTACGAGCAGTACTTC.

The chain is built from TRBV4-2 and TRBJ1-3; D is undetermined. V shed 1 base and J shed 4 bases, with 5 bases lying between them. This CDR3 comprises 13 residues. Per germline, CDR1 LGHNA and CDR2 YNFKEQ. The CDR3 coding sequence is TGTGCCAGCAGCCAAGGACGGGGAAACACCATATATTTT. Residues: CASSQGRGNTIYF.

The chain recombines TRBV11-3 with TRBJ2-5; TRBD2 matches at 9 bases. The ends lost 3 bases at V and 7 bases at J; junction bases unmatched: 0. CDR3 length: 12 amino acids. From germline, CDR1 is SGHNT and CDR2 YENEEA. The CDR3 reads CASSFSGGTQYF. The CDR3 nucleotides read TGTGCCAGCAGCTTTAGCGGGGGGACCCAGTACTTC.

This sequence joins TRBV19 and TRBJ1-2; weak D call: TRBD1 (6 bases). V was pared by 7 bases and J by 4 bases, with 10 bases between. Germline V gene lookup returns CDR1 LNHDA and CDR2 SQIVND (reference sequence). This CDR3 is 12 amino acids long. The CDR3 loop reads CASNLGGYGYTF. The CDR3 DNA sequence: TGTGCCAGTAATTTAGGGGGCTATGGCTACACCTTC.